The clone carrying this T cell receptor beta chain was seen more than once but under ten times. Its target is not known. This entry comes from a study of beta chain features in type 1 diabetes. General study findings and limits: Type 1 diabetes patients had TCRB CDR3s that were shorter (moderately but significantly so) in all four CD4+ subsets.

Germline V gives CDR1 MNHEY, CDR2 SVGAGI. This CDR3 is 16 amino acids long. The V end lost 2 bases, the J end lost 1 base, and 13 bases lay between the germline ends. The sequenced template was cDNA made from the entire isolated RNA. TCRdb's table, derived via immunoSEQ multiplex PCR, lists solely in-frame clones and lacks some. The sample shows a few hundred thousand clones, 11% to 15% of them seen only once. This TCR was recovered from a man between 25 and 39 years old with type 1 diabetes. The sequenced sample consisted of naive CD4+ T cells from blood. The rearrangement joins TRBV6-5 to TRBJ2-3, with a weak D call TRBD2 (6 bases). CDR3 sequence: CASSYAGLTGTDTQYF. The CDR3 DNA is TGTGCCAGCAGTTACGCGGGACTCACGGGCACAGATACGCAGTATTTT.